The rows below give T cell receptor beta chains drawn from one sample of a study of cytomegalovirus exposure and HLA in healthy donors. TCRdb's copy holds only in-frame clones and misses some; the assay was immunoSEQ multiplex PCR. The sample includes about 170,000 clones, about four fifths of them seen just once. The specimen sequenced was PBMCs. Receptor source: a girl aged 10 to 17 in good health and CMV-seropositive. Each CDR3 is given with its conserved first and last residue. The order of the fields is V gene, J gene, CDR3 protein.

v_call: TRBV6-6; j_call: TRBJ1-2; cdr3_aa: CASSYSSQGTF
v_call: TRBV2; j_call: TRBJ1-2; cdr3_aa: CASSEPGNGYTF
v_call: TRBV6-5; j_call: TRBJ1-1; cdr3_aa: CASSYGPQGYPEAFF
v_call: TRBV30; j_call: TRBJ1-5; cdr3_aa: CAWSVLGQSPNQPQHF
v_call: TRBV27; j_call: TRBJ1-1; cdr3_aa: CASSPTHHGSTEAFF
v_call: TRBV12-5; j_call: TRBJ2-7; cdr3_aa: CASGLAIAAPAYEQYF
v_call: TRBV15; j_call: TRBJ2-7; cdr3_aa: CATSREGGGIYEQYF
v_call: TRBV6-1; j_call: TRBJ1-5; cdr3_aa: CASRSGQGENQPQHF
v_call: TRBV30; j_call: TRBJ1-1; cdr3_aa: CALRAGAKTETFF
v_call: TRBV30; j_call: TRBJ1-2; cdr3_aa: CAWSVREGSYGYTF
v_call: TRBV9; j_call: TRBJ2-7; cdr3_aa: CASSVGPGQGSDEQYF
v_call: TRBV15; j_call: TRBJ2-7; cdr3_aa: CATRGAPGYEQYF
v_call: TRBV29-1; j_call: TRBJ1-1; cdr3_aa: CSVPGQGAEAFF
v_call: TRBV30; j_call: TRBJ1-3; cdr3_aa: CAWSLTGAPGNTIYF
v_call: TRBV18; j_call: TRBJ1-1; cdr3_aa: CASSPQGPNTEAFF
v_call: TRBV4-1; j_call: TRBJ1-1; cdr3_aa: CASSQDGAAEAFF
v_call: TRBV9; j_call: TRBJ2-7; cdr3_aa: CASSAGNAYEQYF
v_call: TRBV7-2; j_call: TRBJ2-7; cdr3_aa: CASSVGTSGGRSEQYF
v_call: TRBV29-1; j_call: TRBJ2-2; cdr3_aa: CSVEQGDTGELFF
v_call: TRBV6-6; j_call: TRBJ2-7; cdr3_aa: CASSFGGLDEQYF
v_call: TRBV2; j_call: TRBJ1-2; cdr3_aa: CASSDEREDGYTF
v_call: TRBV9; j_call: TRBJ2-7; cdr3_aa: CASSVPPVTGEQYF